This T cell receptor beta chain was retrieved from a study of blood T cell repertoires in COVID-19. Across the study: Material from acute and convalescent COVID-19 was sourced from the United States, Italy and Spain. PBMCs, B-cell-depleted T cells, or T cells were the source of the cDNA or gDNA that made up the material.

As processed by the authors: Cell counts per sample came from amplifying reference gene primers. The method was immunoSEQ multiplex PCR; TCRdb's version includes in-frame clones alone and lacks a portion of them. The V and J calls and clone size come from that table; D and trimming were worked out from the DNA. The sample holds approximately 230,000 clones, roughly 90% seen once. Germline V gives CDR1 ENHRY, CDR2 SYGVKD. The CDR3 is made up of 14 amino acids. With V trimmed by 3 bases and J by 3 bases, 1 base remained unmatched. This chain connects TRBV10-3 to TRBJ1-4; 7 nucleotides match TRBD1. The source material was peripheral blood. This TCR was sampled from a man in his thirties or forties who had recovered from COVID-19. The CDR3 loop reads CAISDGTANEKLFF. The CDR3 DNA is TGTGCCATCAGTGACGGGACAGCTAATGAAAAACTGTTTTTT.